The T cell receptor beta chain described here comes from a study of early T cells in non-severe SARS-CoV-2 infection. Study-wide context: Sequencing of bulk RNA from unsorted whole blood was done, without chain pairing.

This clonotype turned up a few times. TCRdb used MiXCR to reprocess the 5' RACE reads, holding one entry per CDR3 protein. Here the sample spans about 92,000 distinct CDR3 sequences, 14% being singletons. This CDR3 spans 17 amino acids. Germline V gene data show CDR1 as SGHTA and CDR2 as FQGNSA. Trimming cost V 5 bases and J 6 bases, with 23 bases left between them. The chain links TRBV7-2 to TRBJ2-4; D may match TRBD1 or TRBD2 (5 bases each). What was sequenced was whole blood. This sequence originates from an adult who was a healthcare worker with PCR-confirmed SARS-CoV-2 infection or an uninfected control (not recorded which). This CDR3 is CASSPILGRGALNIQYF. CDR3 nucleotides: TGTGCCAGCAGCCCCATTCTGGGCCGAGGGGCGCTAAACATTCAGTACTTC.